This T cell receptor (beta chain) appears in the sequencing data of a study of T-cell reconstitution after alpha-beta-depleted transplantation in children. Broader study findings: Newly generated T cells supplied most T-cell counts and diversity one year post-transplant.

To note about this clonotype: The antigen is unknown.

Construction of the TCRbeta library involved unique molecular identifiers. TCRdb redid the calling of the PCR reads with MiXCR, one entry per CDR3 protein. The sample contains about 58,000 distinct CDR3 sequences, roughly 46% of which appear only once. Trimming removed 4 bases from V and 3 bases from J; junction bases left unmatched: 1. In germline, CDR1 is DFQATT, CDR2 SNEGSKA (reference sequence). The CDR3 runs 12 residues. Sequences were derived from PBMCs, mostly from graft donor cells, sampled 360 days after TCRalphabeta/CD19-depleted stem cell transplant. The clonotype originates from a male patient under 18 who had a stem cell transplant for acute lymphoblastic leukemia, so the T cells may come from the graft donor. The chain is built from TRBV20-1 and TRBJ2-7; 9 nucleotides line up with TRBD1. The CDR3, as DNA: TGCAGTGCTAAGACAGGGGGCTACGAGCAGTACTTC. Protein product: CSAKTGGYEQYF.